Each of the 15 T cell receptor beta chains below was sequenced from the same sample in a study of high-grade serous ovarian cancer treatment subgroups. Sequencing used immunoSEQ multiplex PCR; TCRdb keeps in-frame clones, though not all of them. Of about 10,000 clones in the sample, 55% to 70% were seen once. Tumor tissue was taken before any definitive surgery or chemotherapy was given. What was sequenced was tumor tissue. Source of these receptors: a human donor with high-grade serous ovarian cancer.

A single count supports this clone. This chain connects TRBV10-3 to TRBJ1-2; D is perhaps TRBD1 (6 bases). The length of the CDR3 is 13 residues. The V gene's germline CDR1 is ENHRY and CDR2 SYGVKD. The V end lost 6 bases, the J end lost 7 bases, and 15 bases lay between the germline ends. The chain's CDR3 is CAISEDRKTGYTF. The CDR3 DNA reads as TGTGCCATCAGCGAAGACAGGAAGACTGGCTACACCTTC.

This chain uses TRBV30 with TRBJ2-7; 7 nucleotides agree with TRBD2. The CDR3 loop spans 17 amino acids. V trimming: 4 bases; J trimming: 0 bases; junction bases outside the gene matches: 15. CDR1 is GTSNPN and CDR2 is SVGIG in the germline V gene (reference sequence). CDR3 residues: CAWNHGGSERSSYEQYF. The CDR3 DNA sequence: TGTGCCTGGAACCACGGCGGGAGCGAGCGGAGCTCCTACGAGCAGTACTTC.

This clone is classed as large. This chain uses TRBV5-5 with TRBJ1-1, with D maybe TRBD1 (6 bases). The germline V gene has CDR1 SGHKS and CDR2 YYEKEE (reference sequence). The CDR3 has 13 amino acids. V was pared by 6 bases and J by 1 base, with 10 bases between. The CDR3 spells CASNPQGNTEAFF. The CDR3 DNA reads TGTGCCAGCAATCCACAGGGGAACACTGAAGCTTTCTTT.

The sample holds one count of this clone. The rearrangement uses TRBV10-3 and TRBJ2-4; perhaps TRBD1 as D (5 bases). CDR1 ENHRY and CDR2 SYGVKD come from the germline V gene. There are 14 residues in the CDR3. V lost 6 bases and J lost 2, with 11 bases in between. CDR3 in amino acids: CAIRPQGTKNIQYF. CDR3 bases: TGTGCCATCAGGCCCCAGGGAACCAAAAACATTCAGTACTTC.

The chain employs TRBV7-6 and TRBJ1-4; D is undetermined. Germline lookup yields CDR1 SGHVS and CDR2 FNYEAQ. The CDR3 consists of 10 residues. V was trimmed by 3 bases and J by 7 bases, leaving 0 bases between them. The CDR3 here is CASSFEKLFF. CDR3 nucleotides: TGTGCCAGCAGCTTTGAAAAACTGTTTTTT. The entire variable domain, with the rest obtained from reference TRBV7-6 and TRBJ1-4, is as follows: GAGVSQSPRYKVTKRGQDVALRCDPISGHVSLYWYRQALGQGPEFLTYFNYEAQQDKSGLPNDRFSAERPEGSISTLTIQRTEQRDSAMYRCASSFEKLFFGSGTQLSVL.

Details on this clone: Mismatch with germline at one junction end may stem from a read error. The chain has TRBV6-5 and TRBJ2-4; 7 bases map to TRBD2. The CDR3 runs 13 residues. CDR1 and CDR2 from the germline V gene are MNHEY and SVGAGI. The CDR3 is CASSYGGVPALVF. The CDR3 DNA sequence: TGTGCCAGCAGTTACGGGGGGGTGCCAGCCCTTGTCTTC.

The V and J genes are TRBV4-2 and TRBJ2-1; 8 nucleotides match TRBD1. Looked up from germline, CDR1 is LGHNA and CDR2 is YNFKEQ. There are 17 residues in the CDR3. After removal of 0 bases from V and 3 bases from J, the junction contained 7 bases not matched to a gene. CDR3 nucleotides: TGTGCCAGCAGCCAAGAGGGGGGCAGGGGGCTCTACAATGAGCAGTTCTTC. The encoded protein is CASSQEGGRGLYNEQFF.

This chain joins TRBV19 and TRBJ2-7; 12 bases are shared with TRBD2. CDR3 length equals 16 residues. The ends lost 3 bases at V and 6 bases at J; junction bases unmatched: 9. Germline CDR1 and CDR2: LNHDA and SQIVND (reference sequence). CDR3 sequence (DNA): TGTGCCAGTAGTATCCGCTCTAGCGGGAGGGCCCCCGAGCAGTACTTC. This encodes CASSIRSSGRAPEQYF. Based on the CDR3 plus reference TRBV19 and TRBJ2-7, the full variable domain is DGGITQSPKYLFRKEGQNVTLSCEQNLNHDAMYWYRQDPGQGLRLIYYSQIVNDFQKGDIAEGYSVSREKKESFPLTVTSAQKNPTAFYLCASSIRSSGRAPEQYFGPGTRLTVT.

In this sample, this clone turned up a few times. The J gene is TRBJ2-1, the V gene TRBV7-3, with D unclear. The germline gives CDR1 SGHTA, CDR2 FQGTGA. V lost 5 bases to trimming and J lost 5 bases, with 13 bases between them. This CDR3 is built from 14 residues. DNA of the CDR3: TGTGCCAGCAGCCCAGCCTTAGGTAACAATGAGCAGTTCTTC. This translates into CASSPALGNNEQFF.

The V and J genes are TRBV7-3 and TRBJ1-2, with no clear D. The CDR3 consists of 13 residues. CDR1 and CDR2 from the germline V gene are SGHTA and FQGTGA. V dropped 2 bases and J dropped 14 bases, with 18 bases sitting between them. The CDR3 sequence: CASSLRNPSGITF. The CDR3 DNA is TGTGCCAGCAGCTTACGAAACCCGTCCGGGATTACCTTC.

In its sample, this clone ranks as medium-sized. V gene TRBV5-5 combines with J gene TRBJ2-7; D tentatively reads TRBD1 or TRBD2 (5 bases each). The CDR3 totals 13 residues. CDR1 and CDR2 from the germline V gene are SGHKS and YYEKEE (reference sequence). Deletions cut 4 bases from V and 2 bases from J, with 10 bases between. The CDR3 DNA follows: TGTGCCAGCAGCCGGGGACGGACCTACGAGCAGTACTTC. This gives the protein CASSRGRTYEQYF.

The rearrangement links TRBV4-1 to TRBJ2-1; unclear D gene. The CDR3 contains 16 residues. Trimming stripped 1 base from V and 0 bases from J, with 10 bases between. CDR1 MGHRA and CDR2 YSYEKL come from the germline V gene. This CDR3 reads CASSQVERSSYNEQFF. The CDR3 DNA reads as TGCGCCAGCAGCCAAGTCGAACGGAGCTCCTACAATGAGCAGTTCTTC.

The V and J genes are TRBV27 and TRBJ2-7; D perhaps matches TRBD2 (5 bases). The CDR3 is 16 residues long. Trimming pared 5 bases from V and 5 bases from J, leaving 22 bases between. From germline, CDR1 is MNHEY and CDR2 SMNVEV (reference sequence). The DNA for the CDR3 is TGTGCCAGCAGTCCGCCCCCCCAGGAGAGGGCCCACGAGCAGTACTTC. Its protein product is CASSPPPQERAHEQYF.

The gene calls are TRBV27 and TRBJ2-5; 7 bases are shared with TRBD1. V was clipped by 3 bases and J by 1 base; unmatched bases: 14. The CDR3 extends over 18 amino acids. The germline V gene encodes CDR1 MNHEY and CDR2 SMNVEV (reference sequence). This CDR3 is CASSFPPLRGNSQETQYF. DNA for the CDR3: TGTGCCAGCAGTTTTCCCCCTCTCAGGGGGAATTCCCAAGAGACCCAGTACTTC.

The gene calls are TRBV6-1 and TRBJ2-4; D may correspond to TRBD1 or TRBD2 (5 bases each). The CDR3 has 18 amino acids. The V end lost 0 bases, the J end lost 4 bases, and 19 bases lay between the germline ends. Germline V CDR1 and CDR2: MNHNS, SASEGT. CDR3 nucleotides: TGTGCCAGCAGTGAAGCGCTTATGAGGGGTTCCGGAAAAAACATTCAGTACTTC. Amino acids: CASSEALMRGSGKNIQYF.